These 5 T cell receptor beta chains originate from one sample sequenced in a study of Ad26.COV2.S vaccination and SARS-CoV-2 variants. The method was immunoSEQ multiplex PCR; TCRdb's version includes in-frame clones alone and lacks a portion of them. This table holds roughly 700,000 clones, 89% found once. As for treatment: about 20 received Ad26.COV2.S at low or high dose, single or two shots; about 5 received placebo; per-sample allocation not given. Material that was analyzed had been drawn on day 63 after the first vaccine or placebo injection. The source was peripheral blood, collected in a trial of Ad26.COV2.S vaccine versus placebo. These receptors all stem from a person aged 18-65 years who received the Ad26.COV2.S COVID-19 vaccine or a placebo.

The DNA for the CDR3 is TGCGCCAGCAGCGCGGGGGCAGGGGAGGATACGCAGTATTTT. It yields the protein CASSAGAGEDTQYF. The chain recombines TRBV5-1 with TRBJ2-3, with a weak D call TRBD2 (7 bases). Trimming shortened V by 4 bases and J by 6 bases, and 15 bases separated the two germline ends. The CDR3 has 14 amino acids. Germline V lookup: CDR1 SGHRS, CDR2 YFSETQ.

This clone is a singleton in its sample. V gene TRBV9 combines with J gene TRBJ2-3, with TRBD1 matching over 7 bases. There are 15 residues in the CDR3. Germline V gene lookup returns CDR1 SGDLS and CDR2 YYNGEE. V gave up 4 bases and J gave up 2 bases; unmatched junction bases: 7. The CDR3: CASSPHRGPTDTQYF. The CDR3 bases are TGTGCCAGCAGCCCTCACAGGGGCCCCACAGATACGCAGTATTTT.

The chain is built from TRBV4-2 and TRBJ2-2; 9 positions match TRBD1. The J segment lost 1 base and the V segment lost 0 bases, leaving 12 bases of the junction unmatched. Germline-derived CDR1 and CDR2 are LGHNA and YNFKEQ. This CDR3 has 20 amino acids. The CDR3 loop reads CASSQELPGTGTKNTGELFF. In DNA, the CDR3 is TGTGCCAGCAGCCAAGAACTGCCCGGGACAGGGACCAAGAACACCGGGGAGCTGTTTTTT.

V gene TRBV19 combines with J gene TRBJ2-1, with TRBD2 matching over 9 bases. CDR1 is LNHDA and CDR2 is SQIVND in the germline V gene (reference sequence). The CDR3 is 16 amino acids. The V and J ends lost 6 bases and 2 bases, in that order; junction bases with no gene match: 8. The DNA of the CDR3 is TGTGCCAGTAGCCCAACGGCTAGCGGGACCTACAATGAGCAGTTCTTC. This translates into CASSPTASGTYNEQFF.

The CDR3 spells CASSPVAGLAGLYNEQFF. In DNA, the CDR3 is TGTGCCAGCTCACCAGTCGCGGGCCTAGCGGGGCTCTACAATGAGCAGTTCTTC. The gene calls are TRBV18 and TRBJ2-1; 9 positions match TRBD2. The CDR3 contains 18 residues. Losses at the gene ends were 2 bases for V and 3 bases for J; bases not matched to a gene: 11. Looked up from germline, CDR1 is KGHSH and CDR2 is LQKENI.